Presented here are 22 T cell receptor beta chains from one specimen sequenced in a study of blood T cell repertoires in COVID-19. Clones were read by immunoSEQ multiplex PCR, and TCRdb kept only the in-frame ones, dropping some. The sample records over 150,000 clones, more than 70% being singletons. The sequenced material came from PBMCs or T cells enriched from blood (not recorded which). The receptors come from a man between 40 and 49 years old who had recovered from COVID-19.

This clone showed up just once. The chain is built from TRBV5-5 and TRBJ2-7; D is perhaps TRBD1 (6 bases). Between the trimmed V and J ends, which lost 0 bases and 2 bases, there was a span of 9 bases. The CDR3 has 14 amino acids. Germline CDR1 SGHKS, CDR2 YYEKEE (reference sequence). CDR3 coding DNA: TGTGCCAGCAGCTTGGAGGACAGCCCCTACGAGCAGTACTTC. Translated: CASSLEDSPYEQYF.

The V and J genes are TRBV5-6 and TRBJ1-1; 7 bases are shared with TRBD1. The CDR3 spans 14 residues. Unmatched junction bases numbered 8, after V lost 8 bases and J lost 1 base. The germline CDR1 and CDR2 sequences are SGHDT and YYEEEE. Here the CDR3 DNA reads TGTGCCAGTGTTAAAGGGGGCAGGAACACTGAAGCTTTCTTT. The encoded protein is CASVKGGRNTEAFF. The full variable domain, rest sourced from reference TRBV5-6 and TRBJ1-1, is DAGVTQSPTHLIKTRGQQVTLRCSPKSGHDTVSWYQQALGQGPQFIFQYYEEEERQRGNFPDRFSGHQFPNYSSELNVNALLLGDSALYLCASVKGGRNTEAFFGQGTRLTVV.

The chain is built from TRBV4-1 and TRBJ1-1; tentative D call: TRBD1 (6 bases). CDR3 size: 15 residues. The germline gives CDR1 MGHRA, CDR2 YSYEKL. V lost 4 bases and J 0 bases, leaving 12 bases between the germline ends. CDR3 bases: TGCGCCAGCAGCCCTGGACAGTCAATGAACACTGAAGCTTTCTTT. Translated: CASSPGQSMNTEAFF.

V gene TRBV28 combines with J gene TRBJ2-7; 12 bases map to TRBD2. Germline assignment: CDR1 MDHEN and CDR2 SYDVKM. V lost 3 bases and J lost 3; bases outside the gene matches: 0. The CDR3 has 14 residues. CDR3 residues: CASSLTSGSYEQYF. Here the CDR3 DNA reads TGTGCCAGCAGTTTGACTAGCGGGAGCTACGAGCAGTACTTC.

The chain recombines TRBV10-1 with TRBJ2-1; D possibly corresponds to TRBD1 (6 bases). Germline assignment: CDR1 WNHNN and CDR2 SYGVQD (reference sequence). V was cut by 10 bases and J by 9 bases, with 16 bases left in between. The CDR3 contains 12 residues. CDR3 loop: CATSTGFSEQFF. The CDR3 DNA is TGCGCCACCTCGACAGGTTTTAGTGAGCAGTTCTTC.

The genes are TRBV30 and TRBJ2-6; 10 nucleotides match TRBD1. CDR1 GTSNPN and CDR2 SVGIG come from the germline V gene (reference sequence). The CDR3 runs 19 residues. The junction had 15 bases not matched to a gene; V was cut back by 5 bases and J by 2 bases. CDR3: CAWVRPRDRGHPGANVLTF. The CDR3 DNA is TGTGCCTGGGTACGGCCTCGGGACAGGGGCCATCCTGGGGCCAACGTCCTGACTTTC. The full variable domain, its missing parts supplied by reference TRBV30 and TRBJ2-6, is SQTIHQWPATLVQPVGSPLSLECTVEGTSNPNLYWYRQAAGRGLQLLFYSVGIGQISSEVPQNLSASRPQDRQFILSSKKLLLSDSGFYLCAWVRPRDRGHPGANVLTFGAGSRLTVL.

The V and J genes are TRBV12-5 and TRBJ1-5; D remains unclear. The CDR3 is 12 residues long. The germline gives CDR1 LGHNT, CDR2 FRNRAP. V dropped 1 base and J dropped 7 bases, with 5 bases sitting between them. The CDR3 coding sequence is TGTGCTAGTGGTTTGGACCGGCAGCCCCAGCATTTT. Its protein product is CASGLDRQPQHF.

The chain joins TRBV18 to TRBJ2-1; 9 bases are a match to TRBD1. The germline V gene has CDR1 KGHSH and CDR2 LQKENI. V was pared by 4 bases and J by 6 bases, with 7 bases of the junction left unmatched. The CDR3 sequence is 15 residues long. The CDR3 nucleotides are TGTGCCAGCTCACGAAAAGTGGACAGGGGCAATGAGCAGTTCTTC. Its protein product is CASSRKVDRGNEQFF.

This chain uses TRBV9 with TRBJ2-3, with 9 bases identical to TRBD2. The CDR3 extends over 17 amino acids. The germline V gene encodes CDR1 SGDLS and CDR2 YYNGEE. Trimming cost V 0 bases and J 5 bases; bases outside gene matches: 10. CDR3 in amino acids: CASSVEVAGATGDTQYF. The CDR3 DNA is TGTGCCAGCAGCGTAGAGGTAGCGGGAGCCACCGGAGATACGCAGTATTTT.

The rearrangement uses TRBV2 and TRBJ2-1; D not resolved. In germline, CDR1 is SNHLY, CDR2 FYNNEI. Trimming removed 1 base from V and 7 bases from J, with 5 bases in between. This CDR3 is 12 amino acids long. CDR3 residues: CASSEVRNEQFF. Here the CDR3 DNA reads TGTGCCAGCAGTGAAGTCAGGAATGAGCAGTTCTTC.

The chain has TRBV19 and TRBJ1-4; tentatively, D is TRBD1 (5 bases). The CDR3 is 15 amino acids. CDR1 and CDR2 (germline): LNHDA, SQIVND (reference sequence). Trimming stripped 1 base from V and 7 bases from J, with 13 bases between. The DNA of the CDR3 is TGTGCCAGTAGTATAGGCGGGGGGGGACGTGAAAAACTGTTTTTT. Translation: CASSIGGGGREKLFF. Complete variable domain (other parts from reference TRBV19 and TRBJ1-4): DGGITQSPKYLFRKEGQNVTLSCEQNLNHDAMYWYRQDPGQGLRLIYYSQIVNDFQKGDIAEGYSVSREKKESFPLTVTSAQKNPTAFYLCASSIGGGGREKLFFGSGTQLSVL.

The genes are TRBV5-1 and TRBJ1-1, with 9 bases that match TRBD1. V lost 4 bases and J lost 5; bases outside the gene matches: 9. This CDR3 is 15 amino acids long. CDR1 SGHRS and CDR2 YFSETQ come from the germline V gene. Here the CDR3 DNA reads TGCGCCAGCAGCGACATACAGGGGGCGCGAACTGAAGCTTTCTTT. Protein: CASSDIQGARTEAFF.

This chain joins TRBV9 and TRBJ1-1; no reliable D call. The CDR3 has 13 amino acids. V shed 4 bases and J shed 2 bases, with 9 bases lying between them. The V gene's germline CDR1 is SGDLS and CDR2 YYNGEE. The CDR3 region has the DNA TGTGCCAGCAGCCCCCGGGTTAACACTGAAGCTTTCTTT. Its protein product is CASSPRVNTEAFF.

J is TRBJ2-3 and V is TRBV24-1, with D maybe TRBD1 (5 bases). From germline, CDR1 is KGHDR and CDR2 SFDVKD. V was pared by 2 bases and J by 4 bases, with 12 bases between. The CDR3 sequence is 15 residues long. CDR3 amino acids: CATSDSTGTADTQYF. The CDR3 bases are TGTGCCACCAGTGATTCTACAGGCACGGCAGATACGCAGTATTTT.

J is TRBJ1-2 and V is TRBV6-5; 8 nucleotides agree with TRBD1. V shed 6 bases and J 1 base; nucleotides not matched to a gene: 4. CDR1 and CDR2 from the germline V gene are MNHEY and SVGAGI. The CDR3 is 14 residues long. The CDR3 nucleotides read TGTGCCAGCAGCCGGGACAGGATTAACTATGGCTACACCTTC. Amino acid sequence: CASSRDRINYGYTF.

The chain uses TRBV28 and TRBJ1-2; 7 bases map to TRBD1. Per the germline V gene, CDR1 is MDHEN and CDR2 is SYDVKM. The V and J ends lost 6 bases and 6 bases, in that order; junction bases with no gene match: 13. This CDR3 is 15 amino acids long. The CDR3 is CASSLYRQGVNGYTF. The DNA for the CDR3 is TGTGCCAGCAGCCTATATCGACAGGGTGTAAATGGCTACACCTTC.

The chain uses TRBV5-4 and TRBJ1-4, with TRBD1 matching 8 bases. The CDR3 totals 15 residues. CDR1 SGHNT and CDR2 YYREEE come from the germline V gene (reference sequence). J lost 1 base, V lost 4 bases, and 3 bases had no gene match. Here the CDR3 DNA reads TGTGCCAGCAGCACCGGACAGGGAACTAATGAAAAACTGTTTTTT. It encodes CASSTGQGTNEKLFF.

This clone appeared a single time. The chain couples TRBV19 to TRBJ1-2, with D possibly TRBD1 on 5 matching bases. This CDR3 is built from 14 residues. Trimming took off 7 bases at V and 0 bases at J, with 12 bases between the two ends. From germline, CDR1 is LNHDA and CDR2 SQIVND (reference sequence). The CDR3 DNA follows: TGTGCCAGTACCCTGGGGCCAGCTAACTATGGCTACACCTTC. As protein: CASTLGPANYGYTF.

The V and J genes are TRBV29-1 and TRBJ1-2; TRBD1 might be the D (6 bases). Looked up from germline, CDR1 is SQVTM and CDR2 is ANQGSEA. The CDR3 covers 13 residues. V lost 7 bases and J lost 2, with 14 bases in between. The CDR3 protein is CSATGQGNYGYTF. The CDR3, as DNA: TGCAGCGCCACGGGGCAGGGGAACTATGGCTACACCTTC.

Here the CDR3 reads CASSVDRGRSPLHF. CDR3 DNA sequence: TGTGCCAGCAGCGTGGACAGGGGTAGGTCACCCCTCCACTTT. The chain joins TRBV5-4 to TRBJ1-6; 9 bases map to TRBD1. The V gene end was trimmed by 4 bases and the J gene end by 10 bases; junction bases not matched to a gene: 6. Germline CDR1 is SGHNT and CDR2 is YYREEE (reference sequence). The CDR3 totals 14 residues.

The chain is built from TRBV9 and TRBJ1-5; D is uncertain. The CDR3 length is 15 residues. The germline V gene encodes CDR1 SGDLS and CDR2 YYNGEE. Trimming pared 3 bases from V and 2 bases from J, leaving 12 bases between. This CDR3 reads CASSAGGYGNQPQHF. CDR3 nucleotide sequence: TGTGCCAGCAGCGCGGGCGGGTATGGCAATCAGCCCCAGCATTTT.

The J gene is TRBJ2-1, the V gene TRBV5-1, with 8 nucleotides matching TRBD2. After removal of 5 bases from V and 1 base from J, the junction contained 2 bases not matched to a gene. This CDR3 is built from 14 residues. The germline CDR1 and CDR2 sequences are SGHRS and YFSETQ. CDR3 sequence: CASRSGRSYNEQFF. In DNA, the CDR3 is TGCGCCAGCAGAAGCGGGAGATCCTACAATGAGCAGTTCTTC.